The clone carrying this T cell receptor (beta chain) was observed a few times. These data originate in a study of T cell repertoires in cytomegalovirus infection. MiXCR, run by TCRdb on the reads, gives a single entry per CDR3 protein. The sample contains 200,000 or so distinct CDR3 sequences, 28% of which appear only once. The CDR3 has 19 residues. Germline values: CDR1 SGHDN, CDR2 FVKESK. V was clipped by 0 bases and J by 0 bases, with 20 bases between them. This TCR came from a human donor in good health (CMV status not recorded). Some clones in this sample may be carry-over from other donors' samples. The chain links TRBV14 to TRBJ2-5; D is ambiguous. Sequenced: PBMCs. The CDR3 region is CASSQDRSQLGRDQETQYF. In DNA form, the CDR3 reads TGTGCCAGCAGCCAAGATCGCTCCCAGCTCGGCCGAGACCAAGAGACCCAGTACTTC.